This T cell receptor (beta chain) was captured by sequencing in a study of identical twins' blood T cells. TCR cDNA libraries came from RNA via a modified published protocol. TCRdb reprocessed the 5' RACE reads with MiXCR, giving one entry per CDR3 protein. The sample includes roughly 340,000 distinct CDR3 sequences, 28% of them seen just once. General study findings and limits: V gene usage reportedly matched far better within twin pairs than unrelated donors. Abundant TCRbeta CDR3s overlapped more between twins than with unrelated donors. Shared CDR3 clonotype counts tracked mainly the product of cloneset sizes.

This clonotype was observed a few times. What it recognizes is unknown. The clonotype was recovered from a woman aged 18-49 years in good health. Material for sequencing was PBMCs.

The CDR3, as DNA: TGCAGTGCTAGGACTAGCGGGAGGTACGATGAGCAGTTCTTC. The encoded protein is CSARTSGRYDEQFF. The rearrangement joins TRBV20-1 to TRBJ2-1; the match to TRBD2 covers 13 bases. Trimming took 3 bases from V and 8 from J; bases not matched to a gene: 4. The CDR3 runs to 14 residues. In germline, CDR1 is DFQATT, CDR2 SNEGSKA (reference sequence).